Below are 9 T cell receptor beta chains sequenced from a single sample in a study of blood T cell repertoires in COVID-19. TCRdb's table, derived via immunoSEQ multiplex PCR, lists solely in-frame clones and lacks some. The table has about 250,000 clones, about 90% seen once; the top ten hold approximately 2.3%. Material for sequencing was peripheral blood. The receptors originated from a woman aged 60-75 years with COVID-19, enrolled during active disease.

The V gene is TRBV7-8, the J gene TRBJ1-1, with D perhaps matching TRBD1 (6 bases). V was clipped by 4 bases and J by 1 base, with 22 bases between them. This CDR3 spans 18 amino acids. Germline CDR1 and CDR2: SGHVS and FQNEAQ. DNA of the CDR3: TGTGCCAGCAGCTCGCAACCAGCCAGGGGCGGTGGGAACACTGAAGCTTTCTTT. Translation gives CASSSQPARGGGNTEAFF.

The CDR3 region is CASSPTPRSSGNTIYF. The CDR3 nucleotides are TGTGCCAGCAGCCCCACCCCGCGGAGCTCTGGAAACACCATATATTTT. The chain carries TRBV7-9 and TRBJ1-3; no clear D gene. In germline, CDR1 is SEHNR, CDR2 FQNEAQ (reference sequence). V lost 5 bases to trimming and J lost 0 bases, with 14 bases between them. The CDR3 sequence is 16 residues long.

This clone is a singleton in its sample. The chain joins TRBV11-2 to TRBJ1-6; D is uncertain. Germline loops: CDR1 SGHAT, CDR2 FQNNGV. This CDR3 region has 14 residues. Deletions cut 5 bases from V and 10 bases from J, with 15 bases between. This chain's CDR3 is CASSEGGVRSPLHF. The CDR3 DNA reads TGTGCCAGCAGCGAAGGCGGGGTGCGGTCACCCCTCCACTTT.

The chain couples TRBV2 to TRBJ2-7; 7 bases agree with TRBD1. The germline V gene has CDR1 SNHLY and CDR2 FYNNEI. V shed 7 bases, J shed 7 bases, and the junction held 16 bases outside the gene matches. The CDR3 sequence is 15 residues long. The CDR3 is CASMVDGTVLREQYF. CDR3 bases: TGTGCCAGCATGGTTGATGGGACAGTTCTACGAGAGCAGTACTTC.

The gene calls are TRBV7-2 and TRBJ2-7, with 9 bases lining up with TRBD2. The CDR3 covers 15 residues. Germline V gene sequence: CDR1 SGHTA, CDR2 FQGNSA. The V gene end was trimmed by 1 base and the J gene end by 3 bases; junction bases not matched to a gene: 4. The CDR3 sequence: CASSLGASGVYEQYF. CDR3 DNA sequence: TGTGCCAGCAGCTTAGGGGCTAGCGGGGTCTACGAGCAGTACTTC.

The chain links TRBV5-4 to TRBJ1-6, with D tentatively TRBD1 (5 bases). The germline V and J ends were trimmed by 0 bases and 7 bases, with 11 bases remaining between them. Germline values: CDR1 SGHNT, CDR2 YYREEE (reference sequence). The CDR3 is 15 amino acids. The CDR3, as DNA: TGTGCCAGCAGCTTGGGGCAGGGAAGGAATTCACCCCTCCACTTT. It is translated as CASSLGQGRNSPLHF.

The rearrangement uses TRBV6-2 or TRBV6-3 and TRBJ2-1, with D perhaps matching TRBD1 (6 bases). This CDR3 region has 14 residues. Looked up from germline, CDR1 is MNHEY and CDR2 is SVGEGT. V lost 3 bases and J 2 bases, leaving 8 bases between the germline ends. The CDR3 region is CASSYGQPYNEQFF. In DNA, the CDR3 is TGTGCCAGCAGTTATGGACAGCCCTACAATGAGCAGTTCTTC.

CDR3 nucleotides: TGTGCCAGCAGACTAACAGGGCTTGGAAACACCATATATTTT. It specifies CASRLTGLGNTIYF. The rearrangement joins TRBV6-5 to TRBJ1-3; D might be TRBD1 (6 bases). V lost 6 bases and J 3 bases, leaving 12 bases between the germline ends. CDR1 is MNHEY, CDR2 SVGAGI, per germline. This CDR3 spans 14 amino acids.

This clone was recorded only once. This chain connects TRBV12-5 to TRBJ2-3; 15 bases line up with TRBD2. Germline V gene lookup returns CDR1 LGHNT and CDR2 FRNRAP. V lost 5 bases to trimming and J lost 5 bases; unmatched junction nucleotides: 5. CDR3 size: 16 residues. CDR3 nucleotide sequence: TGTGCTAGTGGTGTCCGGACTAGCGGGGGGGTAGATACGCAGTATTTT. Translated: CASGVRTSGGVDTQYF.